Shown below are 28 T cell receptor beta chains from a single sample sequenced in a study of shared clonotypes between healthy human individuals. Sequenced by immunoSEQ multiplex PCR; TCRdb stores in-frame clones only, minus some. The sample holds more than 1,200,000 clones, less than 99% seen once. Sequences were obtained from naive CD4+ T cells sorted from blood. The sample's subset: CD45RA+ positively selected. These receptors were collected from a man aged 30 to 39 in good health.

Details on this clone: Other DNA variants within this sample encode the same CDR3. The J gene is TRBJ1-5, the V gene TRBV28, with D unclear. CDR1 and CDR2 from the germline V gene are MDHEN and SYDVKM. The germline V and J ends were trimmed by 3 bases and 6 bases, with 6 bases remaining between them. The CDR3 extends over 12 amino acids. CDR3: CASSFVGQPQHF. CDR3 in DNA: TGTGCCAGCAGTTTCGTCGGTCAGCCCCAGCATTTT.

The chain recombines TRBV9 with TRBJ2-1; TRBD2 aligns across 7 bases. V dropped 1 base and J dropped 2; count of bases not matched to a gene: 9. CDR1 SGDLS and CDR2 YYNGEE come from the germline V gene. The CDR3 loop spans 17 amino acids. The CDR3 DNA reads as TGTGCCAGCAGCGTACGACCTTCTAGCGGCGCCTACAATGAGCAGTTCTTC. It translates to CASSVRPSSGAYNEQFF.

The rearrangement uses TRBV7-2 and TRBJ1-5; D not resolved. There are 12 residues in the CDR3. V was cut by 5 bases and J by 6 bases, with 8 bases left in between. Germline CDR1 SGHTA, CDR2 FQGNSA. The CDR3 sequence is CASSQPGQPQHF. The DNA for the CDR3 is TGTGCCAGCAGCCAACCCGGTCAGCCCCAGCATTTT.

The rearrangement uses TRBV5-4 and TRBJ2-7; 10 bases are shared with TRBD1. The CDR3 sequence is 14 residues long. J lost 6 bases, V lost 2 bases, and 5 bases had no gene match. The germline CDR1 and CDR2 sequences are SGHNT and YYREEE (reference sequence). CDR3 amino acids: CASSLGDRGREQYF. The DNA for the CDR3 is TGTGCCAGCAGCTTAGGGGACAGGGGCCGCGAGCAGTACTTC.

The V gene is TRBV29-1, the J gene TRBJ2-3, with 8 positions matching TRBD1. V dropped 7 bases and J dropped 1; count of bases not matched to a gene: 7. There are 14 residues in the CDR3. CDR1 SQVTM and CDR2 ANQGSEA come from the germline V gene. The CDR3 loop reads CSAMGQVRTDTQYF. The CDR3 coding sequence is TGCAGCGCCATGGGACAGGTGCGCACAGATACGCAGTATTTT.

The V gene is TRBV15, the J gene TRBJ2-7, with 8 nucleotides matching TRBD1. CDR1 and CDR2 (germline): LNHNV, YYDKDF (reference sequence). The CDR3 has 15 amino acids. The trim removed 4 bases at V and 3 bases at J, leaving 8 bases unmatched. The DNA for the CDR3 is TGTGCCACCAGCAAGGACAGGGAGGAGTTCTACGAGCAGTACTTC. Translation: CATSKDREEFYEQYF.

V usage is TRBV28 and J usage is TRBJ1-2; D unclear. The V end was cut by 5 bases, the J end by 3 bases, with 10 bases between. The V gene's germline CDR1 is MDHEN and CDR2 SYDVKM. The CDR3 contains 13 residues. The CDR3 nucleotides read TGTGCCAGCAGTACGGTGTCTCACTATGGCTACACCTTC. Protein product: CASSTVSHYGYTF.

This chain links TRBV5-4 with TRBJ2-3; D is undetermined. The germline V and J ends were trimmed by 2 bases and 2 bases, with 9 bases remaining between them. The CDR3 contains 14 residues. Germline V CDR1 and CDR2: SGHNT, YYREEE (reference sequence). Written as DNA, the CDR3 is TGTGCCAGCAGCTTAGGCTACTCCACAGATACGCAGTATTTT. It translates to CASSLGYSTDTQYF.

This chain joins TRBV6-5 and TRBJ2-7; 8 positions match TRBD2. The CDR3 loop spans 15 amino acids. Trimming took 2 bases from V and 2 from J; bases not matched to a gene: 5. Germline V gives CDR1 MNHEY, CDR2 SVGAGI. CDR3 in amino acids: CASSYLRGGTYEQYF. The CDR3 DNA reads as TGTGCCAGCAGTTACCTGCGCGGGGGGACCTACGAGCAGTACTTC.

The CDR3 region has the DNA TGTGCCAGCAGCTTTCCAGGGGGTTACAATGAGCAGTTCTTC. This codes for CASSFPGGYNEQFF. The chain carries TRBV11-2 and TRBJ2-1; 7 bases map to TRBD1. Losses at the gene ends were 3 bases for V and 4 bases for J; bases not matched to a gene: 3. The germline V gene encodes CDR1 SGHAT and CDR2 FQNNGV. The CDR3 loop spans 14 amino acids.

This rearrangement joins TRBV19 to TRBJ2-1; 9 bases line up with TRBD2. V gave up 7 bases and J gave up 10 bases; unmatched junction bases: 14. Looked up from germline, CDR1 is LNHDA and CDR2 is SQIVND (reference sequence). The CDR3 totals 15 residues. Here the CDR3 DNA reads TGTGCCAGTAAGGCCCTGGGGCGGGAGGGCTACGAGCAGTTCTTC. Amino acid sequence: CASKALGREGYEQFF.

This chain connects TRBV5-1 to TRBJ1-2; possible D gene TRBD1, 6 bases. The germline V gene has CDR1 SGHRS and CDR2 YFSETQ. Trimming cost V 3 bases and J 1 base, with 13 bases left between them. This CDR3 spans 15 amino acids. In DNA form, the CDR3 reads TGCGCCAGCAGCTCTGGGGGCCAAAGTAACTATGGCTACACCTTC. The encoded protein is CASSSGGQSNYGYTF. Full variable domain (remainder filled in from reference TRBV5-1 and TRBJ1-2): KAGVTQTPRYLIKTRGQQVTLSCSPISGHRSVSWYQQTPGQGLQFLFEYFSETQRNKGNFPGRFSGRQFSNSRSEMNVSTLELGDSALYLCASSSGGQSNYGYTFGSGTRLTVV.

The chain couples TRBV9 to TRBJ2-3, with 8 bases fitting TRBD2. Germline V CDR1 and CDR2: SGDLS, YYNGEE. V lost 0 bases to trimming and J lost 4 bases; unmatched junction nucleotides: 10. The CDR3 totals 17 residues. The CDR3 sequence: CASSVGRASGSADTQYF. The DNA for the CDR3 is TGTGCCAGCAGCGTAGGAAGAGCTAGCGGGTCCGCAGATACGCAGTATTTT.

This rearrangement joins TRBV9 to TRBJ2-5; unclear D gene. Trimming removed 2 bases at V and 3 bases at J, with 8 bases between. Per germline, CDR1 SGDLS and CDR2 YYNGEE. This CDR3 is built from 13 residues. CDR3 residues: CASSVSLEETQYF. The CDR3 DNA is TGTGCCAGCAGCGTCAGTTTGGAAGAGACCCAGTACTTC.

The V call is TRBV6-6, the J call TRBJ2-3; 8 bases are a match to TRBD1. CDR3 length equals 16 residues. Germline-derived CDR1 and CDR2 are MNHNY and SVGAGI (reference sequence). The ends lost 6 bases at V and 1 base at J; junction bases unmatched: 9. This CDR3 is CASRSRTGMGTDTQYF. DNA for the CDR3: TGTGCCAGCAGATCCAGGACAGGGATGGGCACAGATACGCAGTATTTT.

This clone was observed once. As DNA, the CDR3 is TGTGCCATCAGTTCCACAGGGACTGAAAAACTGTTTTTT. This translates into CAISSTGTEKLFF. The J gene is TRBJ1-4, the V gene TRBV10-3; D is perhaps TRBD1 (6 bases). The CDR3 has 13 amino acids. Germline V gene lookup returns CDR1 ENHRY and CDR2 SYGVKD. V lost 5 bases and J 7 bases, leaving 11 bases between the germline ends.

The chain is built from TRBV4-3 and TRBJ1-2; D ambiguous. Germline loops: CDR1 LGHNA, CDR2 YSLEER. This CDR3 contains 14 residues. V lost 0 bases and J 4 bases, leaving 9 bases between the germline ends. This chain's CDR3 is CASSQDPGCYGYTF. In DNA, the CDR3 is TGCGCCAGCAGCCAAGATCCGGGCTGCTATGGCTACACCTTC.

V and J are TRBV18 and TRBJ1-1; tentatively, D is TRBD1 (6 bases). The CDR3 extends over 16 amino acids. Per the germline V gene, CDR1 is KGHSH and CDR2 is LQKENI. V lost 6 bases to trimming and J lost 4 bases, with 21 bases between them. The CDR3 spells CASSRGGMAGSTEAFF. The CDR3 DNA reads TGTGCCAGCTCCCGGGGGGGCATGGCAGGGTCCACTGAAGCTTTCTTT.

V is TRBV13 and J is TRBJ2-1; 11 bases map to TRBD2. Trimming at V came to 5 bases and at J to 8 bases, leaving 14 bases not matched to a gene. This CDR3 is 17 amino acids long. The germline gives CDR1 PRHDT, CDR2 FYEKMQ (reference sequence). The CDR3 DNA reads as TGTGCCAGCAGCCCTCGACTAGCGGGATCCTTTCTCGATGAGCAGTTCTTC. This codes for CASSPRLAGSFLDEQFF.

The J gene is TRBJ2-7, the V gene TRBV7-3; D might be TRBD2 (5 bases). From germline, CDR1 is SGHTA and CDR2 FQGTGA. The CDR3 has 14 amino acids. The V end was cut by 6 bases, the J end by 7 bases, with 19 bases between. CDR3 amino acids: CASSLNIASGEQYF. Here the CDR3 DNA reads TGTGCCAGCAGTCTCAATATAGCGTCGGGGGAGCAGTACTTC.

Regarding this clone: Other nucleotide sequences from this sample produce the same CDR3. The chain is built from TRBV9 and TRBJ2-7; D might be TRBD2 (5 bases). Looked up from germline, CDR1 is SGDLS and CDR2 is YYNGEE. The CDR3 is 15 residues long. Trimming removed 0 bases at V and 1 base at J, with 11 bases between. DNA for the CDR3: TGTGCCAGCAGCGTAGACAGCGGAAGTTCCTACGAGCAGTACTTC. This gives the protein CASSVDSGSSYEQYF.

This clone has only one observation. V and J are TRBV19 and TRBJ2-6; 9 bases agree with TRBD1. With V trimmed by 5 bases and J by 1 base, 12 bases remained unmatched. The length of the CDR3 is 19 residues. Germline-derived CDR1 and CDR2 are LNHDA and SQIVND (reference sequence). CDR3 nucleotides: TGTGCCAGTAGTCCGAATCCGGGACAGGGCACGTCTGGGGCCAACGTCCTGACTTTC. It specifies CASSPNPGQGTSGANVLTF.

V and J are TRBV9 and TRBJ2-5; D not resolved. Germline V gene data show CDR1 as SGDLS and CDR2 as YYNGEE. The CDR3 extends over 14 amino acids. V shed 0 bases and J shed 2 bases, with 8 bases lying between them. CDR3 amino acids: CASSVGTLQETQYF. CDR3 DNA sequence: TGTGCCAGCAGCGTAGGGACGCTTCAAGAGACCCAGTACTTC.

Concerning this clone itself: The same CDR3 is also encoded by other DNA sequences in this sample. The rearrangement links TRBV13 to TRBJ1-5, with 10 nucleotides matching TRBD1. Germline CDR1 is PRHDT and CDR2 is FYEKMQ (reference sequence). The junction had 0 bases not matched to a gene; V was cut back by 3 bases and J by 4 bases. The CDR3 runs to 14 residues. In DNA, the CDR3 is TGTGCCAGCAGCTTGGGACAGGGGAATCAGCCCCAGCATTTT. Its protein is CASSLGQGNQPQHF.

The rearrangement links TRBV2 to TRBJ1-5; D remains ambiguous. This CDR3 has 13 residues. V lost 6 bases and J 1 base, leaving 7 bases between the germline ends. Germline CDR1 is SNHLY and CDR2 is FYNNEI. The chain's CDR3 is CASRPDSNQPQHF. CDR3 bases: TGTGCCAGCAGACCCGACAGCAATCAGCCCCAGCATTTT. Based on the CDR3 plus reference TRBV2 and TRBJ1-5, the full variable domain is EPEVTQTPSHQVTQMGQEVILRCVPISNHLYFYWYRQILGQKVEFLVSFYNNEISEKSEIFDDQFSVERPDGSNFTLKIRSTKLEDSAMYFCASRPDSNQPQHFGDGTRLSIL.

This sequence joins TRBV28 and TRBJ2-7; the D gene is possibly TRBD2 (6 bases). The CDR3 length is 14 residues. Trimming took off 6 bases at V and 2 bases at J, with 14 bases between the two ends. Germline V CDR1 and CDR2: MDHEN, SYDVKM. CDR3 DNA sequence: TGTGCCAGCAGCCCGAGTGCGGGGCCCTACGAGCAGTACTTC. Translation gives CASSPSAGPYEQYF.

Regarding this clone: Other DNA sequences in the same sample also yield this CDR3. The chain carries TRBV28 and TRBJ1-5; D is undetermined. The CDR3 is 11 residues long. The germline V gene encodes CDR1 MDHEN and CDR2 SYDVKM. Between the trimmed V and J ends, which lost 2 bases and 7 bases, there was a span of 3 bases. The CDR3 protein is CASSLNQPQHF. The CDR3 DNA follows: TGTGCCAGCAGTTTAAACCAGCCCCAGCATTTT.

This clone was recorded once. The CDR3 sequence is CASSQDSYEQYF. CDR3 sequence (DNA): TGTGCCAGCAGCCAGGACTCCTACGAGCAGTACTTC. This chain connects TRBV4-2 to TRBJ2-7; D is ambiguous. Germline V gene sequence: CDR1 LGHNA, CDR2 YNFKEQ. This CDR3 is built from 12 residues. Trimming cost V 3 bases and J 0 bases, with 3 bases left between them.